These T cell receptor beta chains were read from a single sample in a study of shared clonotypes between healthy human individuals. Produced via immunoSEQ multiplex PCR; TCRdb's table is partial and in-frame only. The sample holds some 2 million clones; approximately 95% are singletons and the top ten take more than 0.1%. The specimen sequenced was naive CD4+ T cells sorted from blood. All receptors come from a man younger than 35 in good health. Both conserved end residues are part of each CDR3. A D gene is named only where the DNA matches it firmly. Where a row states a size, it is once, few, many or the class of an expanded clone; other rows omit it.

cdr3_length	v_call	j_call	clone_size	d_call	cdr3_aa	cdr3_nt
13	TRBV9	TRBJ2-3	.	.	CASSVADGDTQYF	TGTGCCAGCAGCGTAGCTGACGGAGATACGCAGTATTTT
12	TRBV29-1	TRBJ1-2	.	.	CSVDDYNYGYTF	TGCAGTGTGGACGATTATAACTATGGCTACACCTTC
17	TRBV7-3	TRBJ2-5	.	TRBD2	CASSLSPSGAVGETQYF	TGTGCCAGCAGCTTATCGCCTAGCGGGGCCGTGGGAGAGACCCAGTACTTC
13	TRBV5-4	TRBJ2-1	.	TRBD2	CASSWTSGSEQFF	TGTGCCAGCAGCTGGACTAGCGGAAGTGAGCAGTTCTTC
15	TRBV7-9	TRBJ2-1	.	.	CASSLALRTGNEQFF	TGTGCCAGCAGCTTAGCGCTCAGGACGGGGAATGAGCAGTTCTTC
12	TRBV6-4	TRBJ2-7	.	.	CASSDPNYEQYF	TGTGCCAGCAGTGACCCTAACTACGAGCAGTACTTC
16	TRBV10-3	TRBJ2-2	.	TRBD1	CAISESGTGGFGELFF	TGTGCCATCAGTGAGTCCGGGACAGGGGGATTCGGGGAGCTGTTTTTT
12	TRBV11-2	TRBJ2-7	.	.	CASSKNTYEQYF	TGTGCCAGCAGCAAGAATACCTACGAGCAGTACTTC
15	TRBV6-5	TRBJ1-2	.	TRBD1	CASSYLTGGDYGYTF	TGTGCCAGCAGTTACTTGACAGGGGGCGACTATGGCTACACCTTC
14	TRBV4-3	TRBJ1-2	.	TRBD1	CASSQVQGNYGYTF	TGCGCCAGCAGCCAAGTACAGGGGAACTATGGCTACACCTTC
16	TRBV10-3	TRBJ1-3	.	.	CAIRSVGAGSGNTIYF	TGTGCCATCCGGTCGGTAGGGGCCGGCTCTGGAAACACCATATATTTT
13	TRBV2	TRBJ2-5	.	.	CASREEVQETQYF	TGTGCCAGCAGGGAGGAGGTCCAAGAGACCCAGTACTTC
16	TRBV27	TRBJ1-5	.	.	CASSSRAILSNQPQHF	TGTGCCAGCAGTTCGAGGGCCATCCTTAGCAATCAGCCCCAGCATTTT
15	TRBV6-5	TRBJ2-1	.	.	CASSAGATSYNEQFF	TGTGCCAGCAGTGCCGGGGCTACCTCCTACAATGAGCAGTTCTTC
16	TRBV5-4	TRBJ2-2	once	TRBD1	CASRSGQGGNTGELFF	TGTGCCAGCAGGTCGGGACAGGGGGGTAACACCGGGGAGCTGTTTTTT
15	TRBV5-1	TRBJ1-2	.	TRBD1	CASSLRQGLNYGYTF	TGCGCCAGCAGCTTAAGACAGGGTCTGAACTATGGCTACACCTTC
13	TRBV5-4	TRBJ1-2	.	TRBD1	CASSKDRNYGYTF	TGTGCCAGCAGCAAGGACAGGAACTATGGCTACACCTTC